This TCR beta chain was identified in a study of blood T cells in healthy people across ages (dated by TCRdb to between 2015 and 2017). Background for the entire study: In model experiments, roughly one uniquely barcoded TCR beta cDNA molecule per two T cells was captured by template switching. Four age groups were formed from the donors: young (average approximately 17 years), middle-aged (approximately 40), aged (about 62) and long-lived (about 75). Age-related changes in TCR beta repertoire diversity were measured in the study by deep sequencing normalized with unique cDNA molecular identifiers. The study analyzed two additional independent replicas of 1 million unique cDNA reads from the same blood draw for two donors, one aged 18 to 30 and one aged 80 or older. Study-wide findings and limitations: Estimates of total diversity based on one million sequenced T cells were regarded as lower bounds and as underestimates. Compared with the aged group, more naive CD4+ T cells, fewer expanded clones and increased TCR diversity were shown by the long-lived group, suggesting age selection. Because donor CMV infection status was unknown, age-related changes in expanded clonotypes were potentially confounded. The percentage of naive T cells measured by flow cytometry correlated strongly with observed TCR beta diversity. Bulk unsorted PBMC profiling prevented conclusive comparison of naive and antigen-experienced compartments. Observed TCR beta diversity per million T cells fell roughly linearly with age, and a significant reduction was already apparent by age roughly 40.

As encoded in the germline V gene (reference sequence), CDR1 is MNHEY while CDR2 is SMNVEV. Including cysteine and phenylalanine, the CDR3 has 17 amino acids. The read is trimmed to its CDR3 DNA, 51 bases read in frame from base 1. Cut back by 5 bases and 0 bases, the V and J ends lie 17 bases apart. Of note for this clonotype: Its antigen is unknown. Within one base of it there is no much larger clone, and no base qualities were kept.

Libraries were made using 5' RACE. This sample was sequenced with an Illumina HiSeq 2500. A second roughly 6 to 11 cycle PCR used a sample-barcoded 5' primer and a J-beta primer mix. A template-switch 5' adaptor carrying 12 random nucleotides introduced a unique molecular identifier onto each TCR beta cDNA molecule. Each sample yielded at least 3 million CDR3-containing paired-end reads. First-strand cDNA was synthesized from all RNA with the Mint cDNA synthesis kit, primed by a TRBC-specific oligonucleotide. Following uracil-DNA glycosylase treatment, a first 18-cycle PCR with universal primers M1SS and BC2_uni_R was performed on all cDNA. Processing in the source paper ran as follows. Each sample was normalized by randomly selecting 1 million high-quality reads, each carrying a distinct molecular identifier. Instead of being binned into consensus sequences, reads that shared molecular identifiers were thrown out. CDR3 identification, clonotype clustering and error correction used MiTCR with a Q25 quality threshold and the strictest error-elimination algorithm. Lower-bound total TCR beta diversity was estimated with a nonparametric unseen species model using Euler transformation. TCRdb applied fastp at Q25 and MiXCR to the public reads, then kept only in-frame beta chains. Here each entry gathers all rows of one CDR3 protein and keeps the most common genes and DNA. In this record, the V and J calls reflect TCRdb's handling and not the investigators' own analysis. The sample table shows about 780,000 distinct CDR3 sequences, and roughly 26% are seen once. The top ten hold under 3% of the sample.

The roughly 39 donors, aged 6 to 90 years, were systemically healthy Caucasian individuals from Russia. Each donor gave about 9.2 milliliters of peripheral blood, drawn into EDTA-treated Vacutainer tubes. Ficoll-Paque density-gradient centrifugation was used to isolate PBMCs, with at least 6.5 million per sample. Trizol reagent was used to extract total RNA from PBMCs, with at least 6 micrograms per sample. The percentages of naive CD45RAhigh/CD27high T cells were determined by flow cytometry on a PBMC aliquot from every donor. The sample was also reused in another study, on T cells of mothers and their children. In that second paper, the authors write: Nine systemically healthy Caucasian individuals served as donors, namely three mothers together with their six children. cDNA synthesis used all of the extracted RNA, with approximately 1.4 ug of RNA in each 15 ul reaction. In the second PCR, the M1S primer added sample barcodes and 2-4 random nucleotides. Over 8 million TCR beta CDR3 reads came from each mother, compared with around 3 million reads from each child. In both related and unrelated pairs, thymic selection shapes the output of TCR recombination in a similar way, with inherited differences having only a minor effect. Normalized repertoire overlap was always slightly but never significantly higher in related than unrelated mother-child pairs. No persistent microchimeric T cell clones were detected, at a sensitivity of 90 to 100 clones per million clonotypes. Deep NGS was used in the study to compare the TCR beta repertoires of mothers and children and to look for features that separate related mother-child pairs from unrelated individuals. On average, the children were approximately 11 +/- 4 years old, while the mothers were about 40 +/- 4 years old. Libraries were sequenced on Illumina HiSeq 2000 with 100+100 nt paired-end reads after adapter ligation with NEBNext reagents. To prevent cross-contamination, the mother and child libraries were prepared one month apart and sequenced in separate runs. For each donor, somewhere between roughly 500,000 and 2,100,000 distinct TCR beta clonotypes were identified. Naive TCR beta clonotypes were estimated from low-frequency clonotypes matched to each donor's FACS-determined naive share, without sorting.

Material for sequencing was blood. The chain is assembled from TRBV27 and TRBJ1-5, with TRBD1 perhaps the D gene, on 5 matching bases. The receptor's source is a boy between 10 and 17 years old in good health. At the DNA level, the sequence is TGTGCCAGCAGTCCGAGACAGAATAATTATAGCAATCAGCCCCAGCATTTT. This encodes CASSPRQNNYSNQPQHF.